Below, 28 T cell receptor beta chains from the same sample are listed, as sequenced in a study of tumor T cells in aggressive B-cell lymphoma. TCRdb keeps only in-frame clones here, not all; method: immunoSEQ multiplex PCR. The sample has about 1,800 clones; more than 85% are singletons. The sequenced sample was tumor tissue. Every receptor here comes from an adult with diffuse large B cell lymphoma.

The rearrangement uses TRBV28 and TRBJ2-1, with D possibly matching TRBD1 (6 bases). V lost 3 bases to trimming and J lost 14 bases, with 14 bases between them. The CDR3 has 12 residues. Germline lookup yields CDR1 MDHEN and CDR2 SYDVKM. The CDR3: CASSFPGASKFF. Here the CDR3 DNA reads TGTGCCAGCAGTTTCCCAGGGGCGAGTAAGTTCTTC.

A single count supports this clone. The chain carries TRBV27 and TRBJ1-2; D not resolved. V gave up 0 bases and J gave up 2 bases, with 10 bases separating them. The CDR3 has 15 amino acids. Germline V gives CDR1 MNHEY, CDR2 SMNVEV (reference sequence). CDR3 sequence reads: CASSLSISLNYGYTF. The CDR3, as DNA: TGTGCCAGCAGTTTATCGATATCTCTAAACTATGGCTACACCTTC.

The chain recombines TRBV4-2 with TRBJ2-5; possibly TRBD1 for D (6 bases). The better agreement between TRBJ2-7 and the DNA end casts doubt on the J call. Looked up from germline, CDR1 is LGHNA and CDR2 is YNFKEQ. CDR3 length equals 17 residues. CDR3 sequence (DNA): TGTGCCAGCAGCCGAAGGGCAGACCAGGGGAGCTCCTACGAGCAGTACTTC. Its protein product is CASSRRADQGSSYEQYF.

This clone was detected only a few times. The chain has TRBV5-5 and TRBJ2-2; D is uncertain. CDR3 length: 15 residues. Germline V gene lookup returns CDR1 SGHKS and CDR2 YYEKEE (reference sequence). V was shortened by 1 base and J by 2 bases, with 9 bases between the two germline ends. The CDR3 is CASSLMMANTGELFF. In DNA, the CDR3 is TGTGCCAGCAGCTTGATGATGGCCAACACCGGGGAGCTGTTTTTT.

This clone was seen just once. V and J are TRBV14 and TRBJ2-2; the D is unclear. Trimming removed 8 bases from V and 1 base from J, with 11 bases in between. Germline lookup yields CDR1 SGHDN and CDR2 FVKESK. The CDR3 loop spans 14 amino acids. CDR3 nucleotides: TGTGCCAGCGCTAACAGAAGGAACACCGGGGAGCTGTTTTTT. It specifies CASANRRNTGELFF.

The rearrangement uses TRBV13 and TRBJ2-3; the D is unclear. V was trimmed by 2 bases and J by 0 bases, leaving 6 bases between them. Germline V gives CDR1 PRHDT, CDR2 FYEKMQ (reference sequence). This CDR3 region has 14 residues. CDR3 in amino acids: CASSLRTSTDTQYF. The CDR3 DNA follows: TGTGCCAGCAGCTTACGAACTAGCACAGATACGCAGTATTTT.

The chain couples TRBV7-9 to TRBJ2-7; possibly TRBD2 for D (5 bases). This CDR3 is built from 12 residues. V gave up 4 bases and J gave up 2 bases, with 6 bases separating them. Germline V gene lookup returns CDR1 SEHNR and CDR2 FQNEAQ (reference sequence). In nucleotides, the CDR3 is TGTGCCAGCAGCTCGGGGACCTACGAGCAGTACTTC. It is translated as CASSSGTYEQYF.

The V gene is TRBV19, the J gene TRBJ2-2, with 8 bases matching TRBD1. Germline-derived CDR1 and CDR2 are LNHDA and SQIVND (reference sequence). V shed 2 bases and J 7 bases; nucleotides not matched to a gene: 3. This CDR3 is 14 amino acids long. The CDR3 DNA follows: TGTGCCAGTAGTATACAGGGGGCCGTCGGGGAGCTGTTTTTT. Translating gives CASSIQGAVGELFF. Full variable domain (outside the CDR3, taken from reference TRBV19 and TRBJ2-2): DGGITQSPKYLFRKEGQNVTLSCEQNLNHDAMYWYRQDPGQGLRLIYYSQIVNDFQKGDIAEGYSVSREKKESFPLTVTSAQKNPTAFYLCASSIQGAVGELFFGEGSRLTVL.

V gene TRBV15 combines with J gene TRBJ2-3; D gene uncertain. V was trimmed by 1 base and J by 3 bases, leaving 5 bases between them. The CDR3 has 13 amino acids. CDR1 is LNHNV, CDR2 YYDKDF, per germline (reference sequence). CDR3 in amino acids: CATSRGLTDTQYF. The CDR3 DNA follows: TGTGCCACCAGCAGAGGACTGACAGATACGCAGTATTTT.

As regards this clone: The junction departs from germline at one end; a sequencing error may be responsible. The chain uses TRBV29-1 and TRBJ2-7; D is undetermined. CDR3 length equals 13 residues. Germline V gives CDR1 SQVTM, CDR2 ANQGSEA. The CDR3 here is CSPSRLCSYEQYF. As DNA, the CDR3 is TGCAGCCCTTCGCGGCTGTGCTCCTACGAGCAGTATTTC.

In DNA form, the CDR3 reads TGTGCCAGCAGCTTGGGACCCGGGAGTTGGGATGAGCAGTTCTTC. Its translation: CASSLGPGSWDEQFF. J is TRBJ2-1 and V is TRBV5-6, with D perhaps TRBD2 (6 bases). The CDR3 length is 15 residues. Deletions cut 0 bases from V and 8 bases from J, with 15 bases between. CDR1 SGHDT and CDR2 YYEEEE come from the germline V gene.

The gene calls are TRBV9 and TRBJ2-3; 8 positions match TRBD2. Germline CDR1 and CDR2: SGDLS and YYNGEE. CDR3 size: 13 residues. Trimming cost V 3 bases and J 8 bases; bases outside gene matches: 5. In DNA, the CDR3 is TGTGCCAGCAGCGCGGGGGGGCAGGGTACGCAGTATTTT. Translation gives CASSAGGQGTQYF.

The rearrangement joins TRBV18 to TRBJ1-1; 9 bases align to TRBD1. Germline values: CDR1 KGHSH, CDR2 LQKENI. With V trimmed by 3 bases and J by 6 bases, 5 bases remained unmatched. This CDR3 has 14 residues. In DNA form, the CDR3 reads TGTGCCAGCTCACCGGGACAGGGCCGGGCTGAAGCTTTCTTT. Its translation: CASSPGQGRAEAFF. The full variable domain, rest sourced from reference TRBV18 and TRBJ1-1, is NAGVMQNPRHLVRRRGQEARLRCSPMKGHSHVYWYRQLPEEGLKFMVYLQKENIIDESGMPKERFSAEFPKEGPSILRIQQVVRGDSAAYFCASSPGQGRAEAFFGQGTRLTVV.

The genes are TRBV27 and TRBJ1-2; the D is unclear. This CDR3 spans 13 amino acids. V shed 3 bases and J shed 8 bases, with 13 bases lying between them. Per the germline V gene, CDR1 is MNHEY and CDR2 is SMNVEV (reference sequence). DNA of the CDR3: TGTGCCAGCAGTTTCACGGGAAAGTCGGGCTACACCTTC. Translating gives CASSFTGKSGYTF.

The chain joins TRBV6-5 to TRBJ1-6; weak D call: TRBD1 (5 bases). The CDR3 covers 13 residues. Germline V CDR1 and CDR2: MNHEY, SVGAGI. Trimming removed 8 bases from V and 5 bases from J, with 10 bases in between. CDR3 in DNA: TGTGCCAGCGAGGTAGGGGATAATTCACCCCTCCACTTT. Residues: CASEVGDNSPLHF.

This clone has only a few counts. The chain recombines TRBV5-5 with TRBJ2-3; 14 bases are shared with TRBD2. Germline V gene lookup returns CDR1 SGHKS and CDR2 YYEKEE (reference sequence). The V segment lost 2 bases and the J segment 2 bases; nucleotides outside the gene matches: 4. This CDR3 has 17 amino acids. In DNA form, the CDR3 reads TGTGCCAGCAGCTTAAGACTAGCGGGAGGGAACACAGATACGCAGTATTTT. Its translation: CASSLRLAGGNTDTQYF.

The CDR3 loop is CASNPGTASYEQYF. The DNA of the CDR3 is TGTGCCAGTAACCCCGGGACAGCCTCCTACGAGCAGTACTTC. The chain carries TRBV19 and TRBJ2-7, with 7 bases matching TRBD1. Trimming took 7 bases from V and 0 from J; bases not matched to a gene: 6. Germline lookup yields CDR1 LNHDA and CDR2 SQIVND (reference sequence). The CDR3 covers 14 residues.

The chain combines TRBV28 with TRBJ2-3, with D possibly matching TRBD2 (6 bases). Germline CDR1 MDHEN, CDR2 SYDVKM. This CDR3 spans 16 amino acids. The V gene lost 3 bases and the J gene lost 3 bases, with 16 bases spanning the gap. The CDR3 nucleotides are TGTGCCAGCAGTTTGAGGGACTGGTACGGGACAGATACGCAGTATTTT. The encoded protein is CASSLRDWYGTDTQYF.

V gene TRBV2 combines with J gene TRBJ1-1, with 8 nucleotides matching TRBD1. CDR1 is SNHLY, CDR2 FYNNEI, per germline. This CDR3 comprises 12 residues. After removal of 5 bases from V and 11 bases from J, the junction contained 7 bases not matched to a gene. The CDR3: CASSNYRGMAFF. The DNA for the CDR3 is TGTGCCAGCAGTAATTACAGGGGGATGGCTTTCTTT. The whole variable domain, remainder taken from reference TRBV2 and TRBJ1-1, is EPEVTQTPSHQVTQMGQEVILRCVPISNHLYFYWYRQILGQKVEFLVSFYNNEISEKSEIFDDQFSVERPDGSNFTLKIRSTKLEDSAMYFCASSNYRGMAFFGQGTRLTVV.

J is TRBJ2-3 and V is TRBV6-5; 8 nucleotides match TRBD1. Germline V gives CDR1 MNHEY, CDR2 SVGAGI. The CDR3 consists of 14 residues. Trimming cost V 5 bases and J 2 bases; bases outside gene matches: 3. The CDR3 DNA sequence: TGTGCCAGCAGTCCCAGGGGGCTCACAGATACGCAGTATTTT. The encoded protein is CASSPRGLTDTQYF.

CDR3 loop: CSASTSYEQYF. The CDR3 DNA reads TGCAGTGCGTCGACTAGTTACGAGCAGTACTTC. The chain uses TRBV20-1 and TRBJ2-7; the D gene is possibly TRBD2 (6 bases). Trimming took off 6 bases at V and 4 bases at J, with 10 bases between the two ends. The CDR3 covers 11 residues. Per the germline V gene, CDR1 is DFQATT and CDR2 is SNEGSKA (reference sequence).

J is TRBJ2-2 and V is TRBV4-2; 11 bases agree with TRBD2. After removal of 11 bases from V and 0 bases from J, the junction contained 14 bases not matched to a gene. The germline V gene encodes CDR1 LGHNA and CDR2 YNFKEQ. The CDR3 is 18 residues long. The CDR3 loop reads CAAGAIGTSGPNTGELFF. In DNA form, the CDR3 reads TGTGCCGCCGGAGCGATTGGGACTAGCGGACCGAACACCGGGGAGCTGTTTTTT.

The V gene is TRBV11-2, the J gene TRBJ2-1; D may be TRBD2 (7 bases). The CDR3 is 17 amino acids. Between the trimmed V and J ends, which lost 1 base and 4 bases, there was a span of 17 bases. Looked up from germline, CDR1 is SGHAT and CDR2 is FQNNGV. The CDR3 reads CASSLGFGGGYYNEQFF. The CDR3 bases are TGTGCCAGCAGCTTAGGATTTGGGGGGGGCTATTACAATGAGCAGTTCTTC. Full variable domain (rest looked up from reference TRBV11-2 and TRBJ2-1): EAGVAQSPRYKIIEKRQSVAFWCNPISGHATLYWYQQILGQGPKLLIQFQNNGVVDDSQLPKDRFSAERLKGVDSTLKIQPAKLEDSAVYLCASSLGFGGGYYNEQFFGPGTRLTVL.

The chain has TRBV29-1 and TRBJ2-7, with 8 bases that match TRBD1. Germline values: CDR1 SQVTM, CDR2 ANQGSEA. CDR3 length equals 13 residues. With V trimmed by 6 bases and J by 2 bases, 6 bases remained unmatched. CDR3 sequence: CSVRTGTTYEQYF. CDR3 sequence (DNA): TGCAGCGTCAGGACAGGGACCACCTACGAGCAGTACTTC.

V is TRBV7-9 and J is TRBJ2-7, with 8 bases aligning to TRBD2. The CDR3 has 15 amino acids. Germline lookup yields CDR1 SEHNR and CDR2 FQNEAQ (reference sequence). V dropped 5 bases and J dropped 3; count of bases not matched to a gene: 9. The CDR3 region has the DNA TGTGCCAGCAGCCGCGGTAGCGGGGCGAGCTACGAGCAGTACTTC. Translated, it gives CASSRGSGASYEQYF.

This clone showed up just once. The chain carries TRBV19 and TRBJ1-2, with 10 positions matching TRBD1. The germline gives CDR1 LNHDA, CDR2 SQIVND (reference sequence). V gave up 4 bases and J gave up 5 bases; unmatched junction bases: 7. The CDR3 length is 15 residues. The CDR3 DNA is TGTGCCAGTAGTACCGGACAGGGGGTGGCTTATGGCTACACCTTC. Translated, it gives CASSTGQGVAYGYTF.

The genes are TRBV4-2 and TRBJ1-6; D is undetermined. Trimming took off 4 bases at V and 2 bases at J, with 12 bases between the two ends. Germline loops: CDR1 LGHNA, CDR2 YNFKEQ. The CDR3 length is 16 residues. Here the CDR3 reads CASSREAGTYNSPLHF. The CDR3 DNA reads as TGTGCCAGCAGCCGCGAGGCGGGGACCTATAATTCACCCCTCCACTTT.

The chain joins TRBV5-1 to TRBJ2-2; no reliable D call. V dropped 4 bases and J dropped 9 bases, with 7 bases sitting between them. The CDR3 totals 11 residues. Germline V gene sequence: CDR1 SGHRS, CDR2 YFSETQ. CDR3 nucleotide sequence: TGCGCCAGCAGCCTCCAGAGGGAGCTGTTTTTT. It specifies CASSLQRELFF.